This TCR beta chain was sequenced during a study of technical replicates of blood from a few donors. The method was immunoSEQ multiplex PCR; TCRdb's version includes in-frame clones alone and lacks a portion of them. The sample yields over 75,000 clones, nearly 98% seen once. There are 16 residues in the CDR3. Losses at the gene ends were 4 bases for V and 1 base for J; bases not matched to a gene: 3. The germline CDR1 and CDR2 sequences are SGHRS and YFSETQ. Specimen: T cells isolated from PBMCs. The origin of this receptor is a human donor in good health. The V gene is TRBV5-1, the J gene TRBJ2-5, with 14 positions matching TRBD2. DNA of the CDR3: TGCGCCAGCAGCCCTGGGACTAGCGGGGGCCAAGAGACCCAGTACTTC. As protein: CASSPGTSGGQETQYF.